These 23 T cell receptor beta chains came from one sample sequenced in a study of T cell responses to AZD1222 COVID-19 vaccine. TCRdb keeps only in-frame clones here, not all; method: immunoSEQ multiplex PCR. The sample contains over 130,000 clones, around nine tenths of which appear only once. The material sequenced was peripheral blood, taken 28 days after the second AZD1222 dose. The receptors were sampled from an adult who received the AZD1222 COVID-19 vaccine.

The J gene is TRBJ1-3, the V gene TRBV27; 10 bases match TRBD1. After removal of 5 bases from V and 4 bases from J, the junction contained 5 bases not matched to a gene. There are 15 residues in the CDR3. Looked up from germline, CDR1 is MNHEY and CDR2 is SMNVEV (reference sequence). The CDR3 DNA is TGTGCCAGCAGTAACGACAGGGGGCCAGGAAACACCATATATTTT. It encodes CASSNDRGPGNTIYF.

This chain connects TRBV6-1 to TRBJ1-1; D gene ambiguous. Between the trimmed V and J ends, which lost 0 bases and 5 bases, there was a span of 10 bases. There are 14 residues in the CDR3. Germline lookup yields CDR1 MNHNS and CDR2 SASEGT. DNA of the CDR3: TGTGCCAGCAGTGAAGCGGGGTTAGGGACTGAAGCTTTCTTT. It is translated as CASSEAGLGTEAFF.

This clone occurred a few times. The genes are TRBV7-8 and TRBJ2-2; tentative D call: TRBD1 (6 bases). Deletions cut 3 bases from V and 4 bases from J, with 12 bases between. Germline assignment: CDR1 SGHVS and CDR2 FQNEAQ. The CDR3 extends over 15 amino acids. CDR3 nucleotides: TGTGCCAGCAGCTTGAGGGAGACAGGCACCGGGGAGCTGTTTTTT. Amino acid sequence: CASSLRETGTGELFF.

The chain uses TRBV29-1 and TRBJ2-1; D is perhaps TRBD2 (5 bases). The CDR3 covers 12 residues. The V and J ends lost 4 bases and 12 bases respectively, with 16 bases between them. Germline loops: CDR1 SQVTM, CDR2 ANQGSEA. The CDR3 loop is CSVGGSGDRQFF. In DNA form, the CDR3 reads TGCAGCGTTGGAGGGTCCGGGGATAGGCAGTTCTTC.

This chain joins TRBV28 and TRBJ1-3; TRBD1 agrees at 8 bases. Germline loops: CDR1 MDHEN, CDR2 SYDVKM. The CDR3 is 19 residues long. Losses at the gene ends were 6 bases for V and 1 base for J; bases not matched to a gene: 17. The CDR3 nucleotides read TGTGCCAGCAGCACCTCGGCAGGGGGCGGCTTCTCTTCTGGAAACACCATATATTTT. This sequence encodes CASSTSAGGGFSSGNTIYF.

The chain couples TRBV30 to TRBJ2-7, with 15 nucleotides matching TRBD2. With 2 bases clipped from V and 3 bases from J, the junction kept 8 bases outside the gene matches. The CDR3 loop spans 17 amino acids. The V gene's germline CDR1 is GTSNPN and CDR2 SVGIG (reference sequence). CDR3: CAWSRGLAGGPYYEQYF. The CDR3 nucleotides read TGTGCCTGGAGTCGCGGACTAGCGGGAGGGCCTTACTACGAGCAGTACTTC.

The CDR3 reads CASSEALPPLGTQYF. As DNA, the CDR3 is TGTGCCAGCAGTGAAGCGCTGCCCCCACTCGGGACCCAGTACTTC. The chain couples TRBV2 to TRBJ2-5, with D uncertain. The CDR3 has 15 amino acids. CDR1 SNHLY and CDR2 FYNNEI come from the germline V gene. V lost 0 bases, J lost 7 bases, and 15 bases lay in between.

The chain links TRBV6-6 to TRBJ1-1; D call uncertain. The germline V gene has CDR1 MNHNY and CDR2 SVGAGI (reference sequence). The CDR3 has 15 amino acids. V lost 2 bases to trimming and J lost 1 base, with 11 bases between them. Here the CDR3 reads CASSYVLLQNTEAFF. The CDR3 nucleotides read TGTGCCAGCAGTTACGTTCTTCTCCAGAACACTGAAGCTTTCTTT.

The chain links TRBV5-4 to TRBJ1-2; 12 bases are shared with TRBD1. V shed 4 bases, J shed 9 bases, and the junction held 7 bases outside the gene matches. The CDR3 runs 14 residues. Germline-derived CDR1 and CDR2 are SGHNT and YYREEE (reference sequence). The CDR3 sequence is CASSHRDRGLSYTF. The CDR3 DNA reads TGTGCCAGCAGCCACCGGGACAGGGGGCTGAGCTACACCTTC.

This sequence joins TRBV9 and TRBJ2-5; possibly TRBD2 for D (6 bases). V dropped 3 bases and J dropped 2 bases, with 11 bases sitting between them. The germline V gene has CDR1 SGDLS and CDR2 YYNGEE. The CDR3 totals 14 residues. CDR3 sequence: CASSGGDLQETQYF. In DNA form, the CDR3 reads TGTGCCAGCAGCGGCGGGGACCTACAAGAGACCCAGTACTTC.

CDR3 sequence (DNA): TGCGCCAGCAGCACACGACTAGCGGGAGACCCCTACAATGAGCAGTTCTTC. Translating it yields CASSTRLAGDPYNEQFF. V and J are TRBV5-1 and TRBJ2-1; the match to TRBD2 covers 12 bases. Germline V gene lookup returns CDR1 SGHRS and CDR2 YFSETQ. V lost 4 bases to trimming and J lost 2 bases; unmatched junction nucleotides: 7. This CDR3 has 17 residues.

The gene calls are TRBV7-9 and TRBJ1-6, with no clear D. CDR1 and CDR2 (germline): SEHNR, FQNEAQ (reference sequence). Trimming took off 6 bases at V and 0 bases at J, with 12 bases between the two ends. The CDR3 is 16 amino acids. The CDR3 reads CASSPLGSSYNSPLHF. The CDR3 region has the DNA TGTGCCAGCAGTCCACTGGGGAGCTCCTATAATTCACCCCTCCACTTT.

This clone was observed a few times. The rearrangement uses TRBV6-2 or TRBV6-3 and TRBJ2-7; 8 bases map to TRBD2. The V segment lost 3 bases and the J segment 1 base; nucleotides outside the gene matches: 2. There are 14 residues in the CDR3. Germline lookup yields CDR1 MNHEY and CDR2 SVGEGT. CDR3 nucleotides: TGTGCCAGCAGTTATGGCGGGGGGTCCTACGAGCAGTACTTC. It specifies CASSYGGGSYEQYF.

The chain is built from TRBV4-2 and TRBJ2-5, with unresolved D. The CDR3 runs 15 residues. The germline V gene encodes CDR1 LGHNA and CDR2 YNFKEQ. V was shortened by 3 bases and J by 2 bases, with 13 bases between the two germline ends. As DNA, the CDR3 is TGTGCCAGCAGCCATACCCAGGTCGCACAAGAGACCCAGTACTTC. This gives the protein CASSHTQVAQETQYF.

The rearrangement joins TRBV10-3 to TRBJ1-1, with TRBD1 matching 8 bases. The V gene's germline CDR1 is ENHRY and CDR2 SYGVKD. The CDR3 consists of 19 residues. Germline trimming cut 0 bases from V and 4 bases from J; bases unmatched to any gene: 16. The CDR3 reads CAISESSLLRGLLATEAFF. In DNA, the CDR3 is TGTGCCATCAGTGAGTCTTCTTTACTCAGGGGGCTTTTAGCCACTGAAGCTTTCTTT.

The chain employs TRBV6-2 or TRBV6-3 and TRBJ2-1; D is perhaps TRBD2 (6 bases). Trimming pared 6 bases from V and 10 bases from J, leaving 16 bases between. The CDR3 is made up of 13 amino acids. Germline CDR1 reads MNHEY; CDR2 reads SVGEGT. CDR3 protein: CASSSTLAIEQFF. CDR3 coding DNA: TGTGCCAGCAGCTCCACTCTAGCGATCGAGCAGTTCTTC.

This chain links TRBV7-3 with TRBJ2-2; the match to TRBD2 covers 8 bases. Germline V gene sequence: CDR1 SGHTA, CDR2 FQGTGA. Germline trimming cut 3 bases from V and 5 bases from J; bases unmatched to any gene: 2. The CDR3 loop spans 14 amino acids. The CDR3 DNA sequence: TGTGCCAGCAGCTTTTCGGGGGGGACCGGGGAGCTGTTTTTT. This translates into CASSFSGGTGELFF.

The chain recombines TRBV6-5 with TRBJ1-5, with D tentatively TRBD1 (6 bases). V was trimmed by 5 bases and J by 3 bases, leaving 11 bases between them. In germline, CDR1 is MNHEY, CDR2 SVGAGI. There are 14 residues in the CDR3. The CDR3 DNA reads as TGTGCCAGCAGTCGCTCAGGGGTCAATCAGCCCCAGCATTTT. Translated: CASSRSGVNQPQHF.

The chain couples TRBV11-3 to TRBJ2-7; D is possibly TRBD2 (6 bases). The CDR3 extends over 14 amino acids. V lost 5 bases to trimming and J lost 2 bases, with 13 bases between them. In germline, CDR1 is SGHNT, CDR2 YENEEA. The CDR3, as DNA: TGTGCCAGCAGCACCCGGGACTCGCCCTACGAGCAGTACTTC. Translating it yields CASSTRDSPYEQYF.

The genes are TRBV29-1 and TRBJ1-1; D is undetermined. The CDR3 has 11 residues. Trimming removed 2 bases from V and 4 bases from J, with 5 bases in between. Germline values: CDR1 SQVTM, CDR2 ANQGSEA. CDR3 loop: CSVESLTEAFF. The DNA for the CDR3 is TGCAGCGTTGAAAGCCTCACTGAAGCTTTCTTT.

Here the CDR3 reads CASTPSTGYEQYF. The CDR3 DNA is TGTGCCAGCACACCCAGCACGGGCTACGAGCAGTACTTC. The rearrangement links TRBV6-5 to TRBJ2-7; D call uncertain. V was cut by 7 bases and J by 3 bases, with 13 bases left in between. Per germline, CDR1 MNHEY and CDR2 SVGAGI. This CDR3 is 13 amino acids long.

V usage is TRBV10-3 and J usage is TRBJ1-2; D gene unclear. The CDR3 loop spans 14 amino acids. The V gene's germline CDR1 is ENHRY and CDR2 SYGVKD. Trimming left V 4 bases short and J 2 bases short, with 11 bases between. The CDR3: CAISANDGNYGYTF. The CDR3 nucleotides read TGTGCCATCAGTGCGAACGACGGAAACTATGGCTACACCTTC.

V usage is TRBV18 and J usage is TRBJ2-7; D might be TRBD2 (5 bases). V lost 6 bases and J 3 bases, leaving 18 bases between the germline ends. Germline values: CDR1 KGHSH, CDR2 LQKENI. The CDR3 covers 15 residues. The DNA of the CDR3 is TGTGCCAGCTCCCTCGCCCGGGGTCCACTCTACGAGCAGTACTTC. Its translation: CASSLARGPLYEQYF.